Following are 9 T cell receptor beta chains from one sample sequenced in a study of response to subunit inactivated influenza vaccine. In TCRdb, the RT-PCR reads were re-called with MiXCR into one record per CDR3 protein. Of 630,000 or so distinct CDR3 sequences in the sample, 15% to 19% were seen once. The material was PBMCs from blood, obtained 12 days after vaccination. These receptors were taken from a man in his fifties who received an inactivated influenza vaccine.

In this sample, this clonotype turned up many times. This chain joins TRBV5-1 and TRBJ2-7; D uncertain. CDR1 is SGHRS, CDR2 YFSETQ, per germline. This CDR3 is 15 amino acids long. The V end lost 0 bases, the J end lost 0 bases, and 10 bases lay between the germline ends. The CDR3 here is CASSLGGSVSYEQYF. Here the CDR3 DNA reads TGCGCCAGCAGCTTGGGTGGCTCCGTCTCCTACGAGCAGTACTTC.

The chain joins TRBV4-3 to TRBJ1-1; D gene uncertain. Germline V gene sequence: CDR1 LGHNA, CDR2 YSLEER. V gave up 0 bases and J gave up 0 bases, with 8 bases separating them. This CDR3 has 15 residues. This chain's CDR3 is CASSQDRALNTEAFF. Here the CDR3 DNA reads TGCGCCAGCAGCCAAGATAGGGCTTTGAACACTGAAGCTTTCTTT.

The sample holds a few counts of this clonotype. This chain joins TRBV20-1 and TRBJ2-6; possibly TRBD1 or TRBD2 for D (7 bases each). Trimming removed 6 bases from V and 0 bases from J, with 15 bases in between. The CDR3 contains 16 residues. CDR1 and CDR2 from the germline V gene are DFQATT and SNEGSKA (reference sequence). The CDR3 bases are TGCAGTGCCACGACAGGGAGGGCCTCTGGGGCCAACGTCCTGACTTTC. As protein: CSATTGRASGANVLTF.

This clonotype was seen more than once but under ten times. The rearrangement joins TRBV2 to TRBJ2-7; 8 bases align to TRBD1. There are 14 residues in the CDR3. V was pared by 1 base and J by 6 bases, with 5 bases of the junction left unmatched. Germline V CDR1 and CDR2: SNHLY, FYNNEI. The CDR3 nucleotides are TGTGCCAGCAGTGAAGGCCAGGGGGCGGGCGAGCAGTACTTC. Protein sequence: CASSEGQGAGEQYF.

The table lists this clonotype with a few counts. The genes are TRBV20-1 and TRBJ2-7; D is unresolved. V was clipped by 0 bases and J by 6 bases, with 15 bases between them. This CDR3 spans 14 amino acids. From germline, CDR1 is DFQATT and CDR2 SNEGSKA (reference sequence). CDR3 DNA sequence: TGCAGTGCTAGAGACCGGGTCTTTGTTGGCGAGCAGTACTTC. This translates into CSARDRVFVGEQYF.

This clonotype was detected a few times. CDR3: CSARPRGSTEAFF. CDR3 in DNA: TGCAGTGCCAGACCAAGAGGAAGTACTGAAGCTTTCTTT. The V and J genes are TRBV20-1 and TRBJ1-1; no clear D gene. Trimming shortened V by 6 bases and J by 5 bases, and 16 bases separated the two germline ends. This CDR3 has 13 residues. CDR1 and CDR2 (germline): DFQATT, SNEGSKA (reference sequence).

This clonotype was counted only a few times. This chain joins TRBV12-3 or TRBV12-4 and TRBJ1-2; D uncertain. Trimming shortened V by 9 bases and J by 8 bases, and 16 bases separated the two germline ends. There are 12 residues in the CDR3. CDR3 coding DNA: TGTGCCAGTACCACTCCCGGAGGCGGCTACACCTTC. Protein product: CASTTPGGGYTF.

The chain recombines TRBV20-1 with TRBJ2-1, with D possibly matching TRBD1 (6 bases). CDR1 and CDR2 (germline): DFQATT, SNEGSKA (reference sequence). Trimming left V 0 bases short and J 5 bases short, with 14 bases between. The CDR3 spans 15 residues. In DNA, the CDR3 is TGCAGTGCTAGAGATGCCAGGGGTGGCGACAATGAGCAGTTCTTC. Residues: CSARDARGGDNEQFF.

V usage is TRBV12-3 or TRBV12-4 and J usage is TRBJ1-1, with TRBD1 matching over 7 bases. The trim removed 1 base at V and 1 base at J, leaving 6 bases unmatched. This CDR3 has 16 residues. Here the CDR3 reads CASSLGQGVSNTEAFF. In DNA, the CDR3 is TGTGCCAGCAGTTTAGGGCAGGGGGTATCGAACACTGAAGCTTTCTTT.